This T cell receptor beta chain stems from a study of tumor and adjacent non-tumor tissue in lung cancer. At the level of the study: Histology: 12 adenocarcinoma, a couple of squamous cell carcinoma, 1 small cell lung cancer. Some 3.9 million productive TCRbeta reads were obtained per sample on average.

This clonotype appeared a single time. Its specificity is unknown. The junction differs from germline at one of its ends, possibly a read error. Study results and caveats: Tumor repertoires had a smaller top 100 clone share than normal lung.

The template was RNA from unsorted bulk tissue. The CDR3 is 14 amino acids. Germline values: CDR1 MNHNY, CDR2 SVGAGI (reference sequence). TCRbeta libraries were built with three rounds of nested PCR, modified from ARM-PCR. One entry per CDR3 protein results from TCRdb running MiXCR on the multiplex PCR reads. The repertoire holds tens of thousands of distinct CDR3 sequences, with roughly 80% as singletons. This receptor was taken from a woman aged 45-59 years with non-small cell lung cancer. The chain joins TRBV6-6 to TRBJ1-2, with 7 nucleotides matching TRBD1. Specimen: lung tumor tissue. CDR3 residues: CASSLTGAENGYTF. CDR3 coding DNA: TGTGCAAGCAGTTTAACAGGGGCGGAGAATGGCTACACCTTC.